Listed below are T cell receptor beta chains from one sample, sequenced in a study of T cell responses to AZD1222 COVID-19 vaccine. Profiled with immunoSEQ multiplex PCR; TCRdb holds only in-frame clones, not every one. The sample includes around 100,000 clones, roughly 88% of them seen just once. The input for sequencing was peripheral blood, taken on day 0 of AZD1222 vaccination. The receptors were gathered from an adult in good health. Each CDR3 is given with its conserved first and last residue. Not all rows give a size; the values are once, few, many and, for expanded clones, a class.

clone size	V gene	J gene	CDR3 protein
few	TRBV7-2	TRBJ1-2	CASSLSAGWGSGYTF
.	TRBV15	TRBJ2-1	CATSRSRGGANEQFF
.	TRBV7-6	TRBJ2-1	CASSLGTSGYNEQFF
.	TRBV12-3/TRBV12-4	TRBJ1-1	CASSPGPLGAFF
.	TRBV6-5	TRBJ2-1	CASISGLTYNEQFF
.	TRBV7-2	TRBJ1-5	CASSFTGTGTYQPQHF
.	TRBV7-2	TRBJ2-1	CASSLITAGEQFF
.	TRBV28	TRBJ1-5	CASSLLGGHQPQHF
.	TRBV19	TRBJ1-1	CASSIASGGDTEAFF
.	TRBV14	TRBJ2-2	CASRFSGSANTGELFF
.	TRBV28	TRBJ1-6	CASSPPLGVDNSPLHF
.	TRBV11-3	TRBJ2-7	CASSRGTAYEQYF
.	TRBV13	TRBJ2-1	CASSQYPRVAGESDEQFF
.	TRBV7-2	TRBJ2-1	CASSLGSGSGNEQFF
few	TRBV4-2	TRBJ2-2	CASSPQVAGGGGWAGELFF
few	TRBV14	TRBJ2-7	CASSGHALGEQYF
.	TRBV7-2	TRBJ2-2	CASSLRGGPTTGELFF
.	TRBV12-3/TRBV12-4	TRBJ2-3	CASIRDYTDTQYF
.	TRBV15	TRBJ1-6	CATSTRQGYYNSPLHF
.	TRBV5-6	TRBJ1-1	CASSPDGTGRSGTEAFF
once	TRBV27	TRBJ1-4	CASSLQTGGNEKLFF
once	TRBV5-6	TRBJ2-7	CASSRGHYEQYF
.	TRBV6-4	TRBJ1-2	CASSQDRGDGYTF
.	TRBV5-5	TRBJ2-7	CASSRLSGTSAYEQYF
.	TRBV28	TRBJ1-5	CASFQGYSNQPQHF
.	TRBV5-4	TRBJ2-3	CASSQGQITDTQYF
.	TRBV6-2/TRBV6-3	TRBJ1-1	CASSNPPGDTEAFF
.	TRBV24-1	TRBJ1-5	CATSDSWTGQPQHF
.	TRBV4-2	TRBJ1-1	CASSLGLLNTEAFF
.	TRBV7-2	TRBJ2-1	CASSPSDEQFF
once	TRBV5-6	TRBJ1-5	CASSGGTGPSGNQPQHF
.	TRBV5-6	TRBJ2-3	CASSLGALGADTQYF
.	TRBV6-5	TRBJ1-2	CASSPTMEGYTF
.	TRBV28	TRBJ1-6	CASSLEQRNSPLHF
.	TRBV11-1	TRBJ2-1	CASSPGLVNEQFF
.	TRBV19	TRBJ1-5	CASSTGTGPNQPQHF
.	TRBV6-2/TRBV6-3	TRBJ2-7	CASSGPMGEIEQYF
.	TRBV9	TRBJ1-1	CASSGSGSNTEAFF
.	TRBV7-9	TRBJ2-1	CASSPPGGVVNEQFF
.	TRBV5-4	TRBJ2-7	CASSPTGWDEQYF
few	TRBV18	TRBJ2-7	CASSPGTDYEQYF
.	TRBV3-1/TRBV3-2	TRBJ2-7	CASGREEQYF
once	TRBV7-2	TRBJ2-3	CASSWDTDTQYF
.	TRBV6-5	TRBJ1-6	CASRDRGYSPLHF
.	TRBV6-5	TRBJ1-2	CASSYGQINYGYTF
.	TRBV5-4	TRBJ1-1	CASSLTGFTEAFF
few	TRBV5-8	TRBJ1-4	CASSPLGQATNEKLFF
once	TRBV2	TRBJ1-5	CASSEPGFWQPQHF
.	TRBV5-4	TRBJ2-4	CASSLDRNIQYF
.	TRBV4-3	TRBJ1-5	CASSQGTGRNQPQHF
.	TRBV5-4	TRBJ2-1	CASSPQGVYNEQFF